The clone carrying this TCR beta chain was seen a few times. Its antigen is not identified. V dropped 1 base and J dropped 8 bases, with 14 bases sitting between them. CDR3 length equals 14 residues. The germline gives CDR1 SGHTA, CDR2 FQGTGA. The TCRbeta library incorporated unique molecular identifiers. TCRdb used MiXCR to reprocess the PCR reads, holding one entry per CDR3 protein. The sample carries about 97,000 distinct CDR3 sequences, approximately 5.4% recorded once. This entry comes from a study of T-cell reconstitution after alpha-beta-depleted transplantation in children. Findings of the study overall: At around two months after transplant, the alpha-beta T cells were reportedly derived from several hundred expanded clones that came from non-depleted graft cells. Surviving recipient cells, namely T cells and thymic progenitors, were the source of high day-60 TCRbeta diversity in some patients. T-cell counts and diversity were attributed mostly to newly produced T cells one year after transplant.

The source material was PBMCs, mostly from graft donor cells, sampled 60 days after TCRalphabeta/CD19-depleted stem cell transplant. This clonotype was obtained from a female patient between 2 and 15 years old who had a stem cell transplant for Fanconi anemia, so the T cells may come from the graft donor. This chain uses TRBV7-3 with TRBJ1-1, with D tentatively TRBD1 (5 bases). CDR3: CASSLSGGAGEAFF. The CDR3 nucleotides are TGTGCCAGCAGCTTAAGTGGAGGGGCCGGCGAAGCTTTCTTT.